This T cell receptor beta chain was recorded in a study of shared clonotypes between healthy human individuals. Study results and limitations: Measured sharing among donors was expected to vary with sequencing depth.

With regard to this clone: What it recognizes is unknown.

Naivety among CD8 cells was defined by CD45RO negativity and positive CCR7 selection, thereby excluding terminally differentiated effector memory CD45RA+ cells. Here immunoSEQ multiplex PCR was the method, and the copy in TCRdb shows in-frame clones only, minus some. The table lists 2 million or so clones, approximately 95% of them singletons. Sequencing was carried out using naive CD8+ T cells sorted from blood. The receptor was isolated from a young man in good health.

The CDR3 nucleotides are TGTGCCTGGACCGAAAAAAGACAGTCCACCTACGAGCAGTACTTC. It yields the protein CAWTEKRQSTYEQYF. The chain combines TRBV30 with TRBJ2-7; the D gene is possibly TRBD1 (5 bases). The germline CDR1 and CDR2 sequences are GTSNPN and SVGIG (reference sequence). With 4 bases removed from V and 2 bases from J, the gap between germline ends came to 18 bases. This CDR3 spans 15 amino acids.